Listed below are T cell receptor beta chains from one sample, sequenced in a study of cytomegalovirus exposure and HLA in healthy donors. Clones were sequenced by immunoSEQ multiplex PCR, and TCRdb holds only the in-frame ones, with some missing. The table shows about 160,000 clones, with just under 90% occurring only once. What was sequenced was PBMCs. All receptors come from a man aged 18-30 years in good health and CMV-seropositive. Both conserved end residues are part of each CDR3. The order of the fields is CDR3 DNA, CDR3 protein, J gene, clone size, D gene, V gene. A D gene is named only where the DNA matches it firmly. Clone size is stated in some rows and not others, as once, few, many or a class when expanded.

CDR3 DNA: TGTGCCAGCAGTCGGACAGTGGAGGGCTACACCTTC
CDR3 protein: CASSRTVEGYTF
J gene: TRBJ1-2
clone size: NA
D gene: NA
V gene: TRBV28

CDR3 DNA: TGTGCCAGCACCTTGGACAGGCGAACTTACAATGAGCAGTTCTTC
CDR3 protein: CASTLDRRTYNEQFF
J gene: TRBJ2-1
clone size: NA
D gene: TRBD1
V gene: TRBV2

CDR3 DNA: TGTGCCAGCAGTTCAAGAACAGGTATCTACACCTTC
CDR3 protein: CASSSRTGIYTF
J gene: TRBJ1-2
clone size: NA
D gene: NA
V gene: TRBV7-6

CDR3 DNA: TGTGCCAGCAGTTTCCCCTCGGGTTCTGGAAACACCATATATTTT
CDR3 protein: CASSFPSGSGNTIYF
J gene: TRBJ1-3
clone size: NA
D gene: NA
V gene: TRBV28

CDR3 DNA: TGTGCCAGCAGTACGCTAGCGGGTCCCACAGATACGCAGTATTTT
CDR3 protein: CASSTLAGPTDTQYF
J gene: TRBJ2-3
clone size: NA
D gene: TRBD2
V gene: TRBV6-5

CDR3 DNA: TGTGCCAGCAGCAAAGGGGACTCCGGGACAGGGGGCAATGGCTACACCTTC
CDR3 protein: CASSKGDSGTGGNGYTF
J gene: TRBJ1-2
clone size: NA
D gene: NA
V gene: TRBV21-1

CDR3 DNA: TGTGCCAGCAGCCAAGAAAGCACAGGAACCACTGAAGCTTTCTTT
CDR3 protein: CASSQESTGTTEAFF
J gene: TRBJ1-1
clone size: NA
D gene: NA
V gene: TRBV4-2

CDR3 DNA: TGTGCCAGTAGTAAGCTCCGACAGGGGACAACGGAAGGCTACACCTTC
CDR3 protein: CASSKLRQGTTEGYTF
J gene: TRBJ1-2
clone size: NA
D gene: TRBD1
V gene: TRBV19

CDR3 DNA: TGTGCCAGTAGTATTGGACTAGCCATCACAGATACGCAGTATTTT
CDR3 protein: CASSIGLAITDTQYF
J gene: TRBJ2-3
clone size: NA
D gene: TRBD2
V gene: TRBV19

CDR3 DNA: TGTGCCAGCAGCTTGACAGTCCCCGAGCAGTACTTC
CDR3 protein: CASSLTVPEQYF
J gene: TRBJ2-7
clone size: NA
D gene: NA
V gene: TRBV11-2

CDR3 DNA: TGTGCCAGCTCACTACGACCTGTCACGGGGGAGCAGTACTTC
CDR3 protein: CASSLRPVTGEQYF
J gene: TRBJ2-7
clone size: NA
D gene: NA
V gene: TRBV18

CDR3 DNA: TGTGCCAGCAACAGCGGGGCTTACGAGCAGTACTTC
CDR3 protein: CASNSGAYEQYF
J gene: TRBJ2-7
clone size: NA
D gene: TRBD2
V gene: TRBV7-2

CDR3 DNA: TGTGCCTGGAGTGTAGACAGAAAAAGTTTCCAAGAGACCCAGTACTTC
CDR3 protein: CAWSVDRKSFQETQYF
J gene: TRBJ2-5
clone size: NA
D gene: NA
V gene: TRBV30

CDR3 DNA: TGTGCCAGCAGCTTAGATCTAGCGGGAGCCGATGAGCAGTTCTTC
CDR3 protein: CASSLDLAGADEQFF
J gene: TRBJ2-1
clone size: NA
D gene: TRBD2
V gene: TRBV7-9

CDR3 DNA: TGCGCCAGCAGCTTGTCAACGGGGTTAAACACTGAAGCTTTCTTT
CDR3 protein: CASSLSTGLNTEAFF
J gene: TRBJ1-1
clone size: NA
D gene: NA
V gene: TRBV5-1

CDR3 DNA: TGTGCCAGCAGCGTAGCACTAGCGGGCGAGCAGTTCTTC
CDR3 protein: CASSVALAGEQFF
J gene: TRBJ2-1
clone size: NA
D gene: TRBD2
V gene: TRBV9

CDR3 DNA: TGTGCCAGTAGTCTAGAGGGACATACTAATCAGCCCCAGCATTTT
CDR3 protein: CASSLEGHTNQPQHF
J gene: TRBJ1-5
clone size: NA
D gene: NA
V gene: TRBV19

CDR3 DNA: TGTGCCAGCAGCTCGGGGGGGTGGACAGATACGCAGTATTTT
CDR3 protein: CASSSGGWTDTQYF
J gene: TRBJ2-3
clone size: NA
D gene: TRBD2
V gene: TRBV7-3

CDR3 DNA: TGTGCCAGCAGCCAACCATGGGGCGGGAGGGCCTACAATGAGCAGTTCTTC
CDR3 protein: CASSQPWGGRAYNEQFF
J gene: TRBJ2-1
clone size: NA
D gene: TRBD2
V gene: TRBV4-2

CDR3 DNA: TGCGCCAGCAGCTTGGGTTTTGGGACTAGGCCTTACACAGATACGCAGTATTTT
CDR3 protein: CASSLGFGTRPYTDTQYF
J gene: TRBJ2-3
clone size: NA
D gene: TRBD2
V gene: TRBV5-1

CDR3 DNA: TGTGCCAGCAGTGAAGACGCGATGTACCAAGAGACCCAGTACTTC
CDR3 protein: CASSEDAMYQETQYF
J gene: TRBJ2-5
clone size: NA
D gene: NA
V gene: TRBV6-1

CDR3 DNA: TGTGCCAGCAGCCGGACAGGGCCGCCCGAAGCTTTCTTT
CDR3 protein: CASSRTGPPEAFF
J gene: TRBJ1-1
clone size: once
D gene: TRBD1
V gene: TRBV7-9

CDR3 DNA: TGTGCTAGCAGCAGCGGGAGGGCCTGGGGCAATGAGCAGTTCTTC
CDR3 protein: CASSSGRAWGNEQFF
J gene: TRBJ2-1
clone size: many
D gene: TRBD2
V gene: TRBV7-7

CDR3 DNA: TGTGCCAGCGGACAGGGATTAGTAACTGGAAACACCATATATTTT
CDR3 protein: CASGQGLVTGNTIYF
J gene: TRBJ1-3
clone size: NA
D gene: TRBD1
V gene: TRBV6-6

CDR3 DNA: TGTGCCAGCAAAGAACAGGGGTCTGGGGCCAACGTCCTGACTTTC
CDR3 protein: CASKEQGSGANVLTF
J gene: TRBJ2-6
clone size: NA
D gene: TRBD1
V gene: TRBV6-4

CDR3 DNA: TGCGCCAGCTCCCCCTGGGCAGGTAACAATGAGCAGTTCTTC
CDR3 protein: CASSPWAGNNEQFF
J gene: TRBJ2-1
clone size: NA
D gene: NA
V gene: TRBV10-1

CDR3 DNA: TGTGCCTGGAGTGTGGCTTCAACAGGAAACTATGGCTACACCTTC
CDR3 protein: CAWSVASTGNYGYTF
J gene: TRBJ1-2
clone size: NA
D gene: NA
V gene: TRBV30

CDR3 DNA: TGTGCCAGCAGCCCCAGAAGGGAGGGGAAGCCTCACAATGAGCAGTTCTTC
CDR3 protein: CASSPRREGKPHNEQFF
J gene: TRBJ2-1
clone size: NA
D gene: TRBD2
V gene: TRBV14

CDR3 DNA: TGTGCCAGCAGTGAATGGTCTACCGGGGATAGGGGAAACACCATATATTTT
CDR3 protein: CASSEWSTGDRGNTIYF
J gene: TRBJ1-3
clone size: NA
D gene: NA
V gene: TRBV6-1

CDR3 DNA: TGCGCCAGCAGCTTGGCCGGACAGCCTTACTACGAGCAGTACTTC
CDR3 protein: CASSLAGQPYYEQYF
J gene: TRBJ2-7
clone size: NA
D gene: NA
V gene: TRBV5-1

CDR3 DNA: TGCGCCAGCAGCCCCGGACAGGGGGTATACCATACGCAGTATTTT
CDR3 protein: CASSPGQGVYHTQYF
J gene: TRBJ2-3
clone size: NA
D gene: TRBD1
V gene: TRBV5-1

CDR3 DNA: TGTGCCAGCAGTGGGAGGGCCCCCTACACAGATACGCAGTATTTT
CDR3 protein: CASSGRAPYTDTQYF
J gene: TRBJ2-3
clone size: once
D gene: NA
V gene: TRBV2

CDR3 DNA: TGTGCCAGCAGCATACAGGGGAACACTGAAGCTTTCTTT
CDR3 protein: CASSIQGNTEAFF
J gene: TRBJ1-1
clone size: NA
D gene: NA
V gene: TRBV7-3

CDR3 DNA: TGTGCCAGCAGGGGTCCCAGGGCGGGGTCTACTGAAGCTTTCTTT
CDR3 protein: CASRGPRAGSTEAFF
J gene: TRBJ1-1
clone size: NA
D gene: NA
V gene: TRBV27

CDR3 DNA: TGTGCCAGCCAAAAACAGGGGGACACTGAAGCTTTCTTT
CDR3 protein: CASQKQGDTEAFF
J gene: TRBJ1-1
clone size: NA
D gene: TRBD1
V gene: TRBV6-5

CDR3 DNA: TGTGCCAGCAGCTACCGACAGATCTCCAATGAGCAGTTCTTC
CDR3 protein: CASSYRQISNEQFF
J gene: TRBJ2-1
clone size: NA
D gene: NA
V gene: TRBV5-4

CDR3 DNA: TGTGCCAGCAGCTCCCGGGAGTCCTACGAGCAGTACTTC
CDR3 protein: CASSSRESYEQYF
J gene: TRBJ2-7
clone size: NA
D gene: NA
V gene: TRBV7-8

CDR3 DNA: TGCGCCAGCAGCTTGGGACAGGTCGCAACTAATGAAAAACTGTTTTTT
CDR3 protein: CASSLGQVATNEKLFF
J gene: TRBJ1-4
clone size: NA
D gene: NA
V gene: TRBV5-1

CDR3 DNA: TGTGCCAGTAGTACACACGGGACAGGGGTGGTTCAGCCCCAGCATTTT
CDR3 protein: CASSTHGTGVVQPQHF
J gene: TRBJ1-5
clone size: NA
D gene: TRBD1
V gene: TRBV19

CDR3 DNA: TGTGCCAGCAGCCTGACTGTAGCAAATCAGCCCCAGCATTTT
CDR3 protein: CASSLTVANQPQHF
J gene: TRBJ1-5
clone size: NA
D gene: NA
V gene: TRBV28

CDR3 DNA: TGTGCCAGCAGCGTAGGATTAGCGGGAGTTTACGAGCAGTACTTC
CDR3 protein: CASSVGLAGVYEQYF
J gene: TRBJ2-7
clone size: NA
D gene: TRBD2
V gene: TRBV9

CDR3 DNA: TGTGCCAGCAGTGTCCCGCTTGGCCCACTAAGAAAAGAGACCCAGTACTTC
CDR3 protein: CASSVPLGPLRKETQYF
J gene: TRBJ2-5
clone size: NA
D gene: NA
V gene: TRBV28